This T cell receptor beta chain was retrieved from a study of blood T cell repertoires in COVID-19 (TCRdb year 2020). General notes on the study: The collaborator samples originated in the United States, Italy and Spain and spanned the acute and convalescent phases of COVID-19. The sample metadata nearly always contained a de-identified subject ID, COVID-19 status, age in years and sex. Where HLA class I and class II types were available, the types were taken from metadata supplied by the sample provider, not from assay-based typing. The material from the prospective study consisted of cDNA or gDNA derived from T cells, B-cell-depleted T cells, or PBMCs. The repertoires were released in a freely available public database intended as a resource for research on the immune response to SARS-CoV-2. The samples were drawn from the first 160 participants of the ongoing ImmuneRACE study and from roughly 1,300 subjects provided by 6 global collaborators. Subjects who had been exposed to COVID-19, were actively infected with it, or had recovered from it provided the deeply sampled blood TCRbeta repertoires that made up the dataset. Results the study describes overall, beyond this receptor: The amount of clinical and demographic metadata varied by source and participant and was provided uncurated.

The immunoSEQ Assay, a bias-controlled multiplex PCR, was used to amplify TCRbeta CDR3 regions from genomic DNA. The authors processed their data as follows. Within the assay, amplification of reference gene primers was used to estimate how many nucleated cells each sample contained. Sequence reads were collapsed and filtered to measure the absolute abundance of every unique TCRbeta CDR3 rearrangement. Productive Simpson clonality was computed per sample as the square root of Simpson's diversity index over productive rearrangements. TCRdb obtained this table from immuneACCESS and retained in-frame rearrangements with V and J assigned. These tables miss some clones; where compared with another copy, unresolved V genes account for less than half of the shortfall, and the remainder is unexplained. The V and J calls and clone size were taken over from that table, and D and trimming were inferred from the DNA. This sample comprises around 85,000 clones, roughly 89% of them detected only once. The top ten clonotypes cover 0.95% to 1.5% of the sample.

About this clone itself: Its antigen is still unknown. Nothing much larger sits one base from this clone, and base qualities are not available.

Enrolling through a virtual design, the prospective study's participants ranged in age from roughly 18 to 89 years and lived across about two dozen United States geographic areas. In the prospective study, participants were assigned to cohorts based on the clinical history participants reported in a screening survey and a study questionnaire. In the prospective study, mobile phlebotomists collected whole blood, serum and a nasopharyngeal or oropharyngeal swab from each participant. Prospective study participants could optionally give additional blood draws and questionnaires over an approximately two-month period. Before DNA extraction, blood samples from the prospective study were shipped at room temperature or frozen. CDR1 and CDR2 are read off the germline V gene as SGHTA and FQGNSA. The CDR3 runs 16 amino acids, cysteine and phenylalanine included. Only the CDR3 DNA stays, 48 bases, in frame from base 1. V is pruned by 1 base and J by 4 bases, leaving 6 bases of the junction without a gene match.

This receptor chain uses TRBV7-2 and TRBJ2-5; 10 bases in the middle match TRBD2. The specimen sequenced was PBMCs or T cells enriched from blood (not recorded which). The clonotype originates from a woman between 45 and 65 years old with acute COVID-19. The CDR3 corresponds to CASSLEKAGGRETQYF. The DNA sequence is given as TGTGCCAGCAGCTTAGAAAAAGCGGGAGGGCGAGAGACCCAGTACTTC.